This T cell receptor beta chain was obtained from a study of cytomegalovirus exposure and HLA in healthy donors (dated by TCRdb to the late 2010s). With regard to the full study: According to an earlier analysis of several hundred of the donors, some 180 million T cells yielded 95 million to 140 million unique TCR beta sequences and 276 Gb of sequence data. Around 330 gigabases of sequencing data and about 92 million unique TCR sequences made up an early release that covered approximately 700 HLA-typed donors. The number of donors typed differed by locus, with 629-630 for A, B, C, DRB1 and DQB1, roughly 520 for DQA1, 606 for DPA1, and some 470 for DPB1. HLA typing included class I and class II loci at four-digit resolution. To study patterns of TCR occurrence, a later analysis re-analyzed previously published TCR beta repertoires from hundreds of donors and added high-resolution HLA genotyping. Roughly five DR-DQ haplotypes were handled as single units for association and clustering because linkage in the cohort was strong. Across about 380 genotyped donors of the cohort, an average of 235,054 unique TCR beta nucleotide sequences per donor were sequenced, and 15% to 20% of those sequences were non-productive. The aim of the study was to test whether cataloging public T cell receptors could identify signatures of past pathogen exposure. Rather than drawing on any new phenotypic data, the later analysis identified candidate immune exposures from TCR beta sequences and the way those sequences occurred across donors. In an earlier analysis of roughly 600 of the donors, high-throughput TCR beta sequencing was used to judge whether each TCR beta V gene segment behaved as functional or pseudogenic. In addition to the first cohort of 666 subjects, a separate validation cohort of 120 different subjects was used. All discovery cohort repertoires had been generated on a single sequencing platform. A later genetic analysis used genome-wide SNP genotypes for about 65% of the roughly 670 donors, treating that subset as a discovery cohort. Donor age, sex, ethnicity and CMV serostatus were compiled alongside the repertoire data. Of the roughly 400 genotyped donors, about 80% fell in the genetic ancestry cluster associated with self-reported Caucasian donors. The study used immunosequencing to profile the T cell repertoires of approximately 650 subjects and linked those repertoires to cytomegalovirus serostatus. To predict cytomegalovirus infection status, the study brought together high-throughput TCR immunosequencing, statistical association of individual TCRs with disease status, and machine learning. On the study overall, not on this receptor specifically: The classifier was reported to diagnose cytomegalovirus status with high specificity and sensitivity in both the original and validation cohorts. A later analysis found that most CMV-associated TCR beta chains appeared HLA-restricted, with HLA associations seemingly driven largely by CMV exposure. In vitro tests confirmed that a few of the cytomegalovirus-associated TCR beta chains recognize cytomegalovirus antigens. In an earlier analysis of around 600 of the donors, most TCR beta V segments were observed in productive rearrangements about 87% or about 30% of the time, broadly matching IMGT annotations. Correlated functional status among segregating V segments might be attributable to linkage disequilibrium, but an unknown experimental factor could not be ruled out. A later analysis associated about 17,000 TCR beta sequences with specific HLA alleles at a false discovery rate of 0.05. Seventeen rarely observed V segments, including chromosome 9 orphons, were excluded from the earlier analysis of a few hundred of the donors because counts were too low. The sequencing pipeline was judged likely to have produced a cluster of highly shared sequence variants as a technical artifact. Because some donors lacked HLA typing at each locus, the association tests relied only on the typed subset. The authors suggested that the approach could potentially be generalized to other disease states and immunological phenotypes. A total of 150 or so TCR beta chains were listed by the study as associated with cytomegalovirus. A later analysis found that TCR association rates varied across HLA loci, with DRB1 alleles showing the most associated TCRs and HLA-C alleles the fewest. Only TCR beta chains were sequenced in this cohort, and the absence of alpha or paired-chain data limited detectable features. For the cohort, immune exposure information was limited to CMV serostatus. Compared with the roughly 670-donor mean, donors in an Asian-associated ancestry cluster had fewer N-insertions in productive TCRs, according to a later genetic analysis. A further reported finding was that TCR beta sequences accurately predicted the HLA-A and HLA-B alleles for most subjects in the first cohort. The 87-base-pair reads could not distinguish some IMGT-functional V segments, including TRBV6-2 and TRBV6-3, so those segments were excluded. According to a later analysis, parvovirus B19, influenza, CMV and Epstein-Barr virus appeared linked to several top co-occurrence clusters. A later genetic analysis associated a missense DCLRE1C variant with V-gene and J-gene trimming of TCR beta chains, and an independent cohort replicated the association. Across donors, most TCR sequences were observed very rarely, whereas some public TCRs were present in many individuals. Roughly uniform sequencing depth across donors was assumed in presence/absence analyses, although this assumption may not hold. When HLA alleles, especially DR and DQ, strongly co-occurred, attributing TCR associations to individual alleles was difficult. A later analysis found that HLA-associated TCR beta chains were more clonally expanded and had lower generation probabilities than equally common non-associated chains.

The library was produced with the immunoSEQ multiplex PCR assay. For the multiplex PCR, a mixture combining 60 forward primers for TCR Vbeta segments and 13 reverse primers for TCR Jbeta segments was used. The CDR3 region of rearranged TCR beta genes was amplified from genomic DNA with a multiplex PCR assay. The amplified TCR beta libraries were sequenced on the Illumina HiSeq System as 87-base-pair reads. For the original study's pipeline: A later analysis counted some 80 million unique TCR beta chains across the 600 to 850 repertoires, and 9.5 million to 11 million of these chains were shared by at least two donors. Raw reads were error-corrected and collapsed into unique sequences by a nearest-neighbor algorithm in which closely related sequences were merged to remove PCR and sequencing errors. V, D and J gene segments were assigned by aligning CDR3 sequences to IMGT reference sequences. For a sequence to be retained, a match of at least six nucleotides was required to both a V gene segment and a J gene segment. Rearrangements were classified as productive when the CDR3 lacked stop codons and remained in frame with V and J, and all other rearrangements were classified as non-productive. CDR3 was defined by IMGT convention, running from the second conserved V-encoded cysteine to the conserved J-encoded phenylalanine. The earlier analysis of about 640 of the donors excluded any sequence lacking an unambiguous match to a single V gene segment. In an earlier analysis of approximately 560 of the donors, a V segment was called functional when productive rearrangements were above 56.7%, and segregating when the standard deviation between donors exceeded 5%. A statistical classification framework was built to diagnose cytomegalovirus status from the catalog of TCR beta chain sequences. In a later analysis, TCR nucleotide sequences were compared against IMGT/GENE-DB human TR gene sequences so that V and J genes could be assigned. In a later analysis, CDR3 sequences and most-parsimonious VDJ recombination scenarios were assigned using the TCRdist pipeline. In a later analysis, every TCR beta chain was defined by the combination of its CDR3 amino acid sequence and its V-gene family, and reads without a unique V-gene family were dropped. As a way to deal with suspected cross-contamination and a sequencing artifact, a later analysis dropped nearly 600 nucleotide sequences that were highly shared and had low generation probability. In a later analysis, a clonal expansion index for each public chain was calculated from normalized within-repertoire ranks of inferred template counts. In a later analysis, generation probabilities were computed with a VDJ recombination model fitted to out-of-frame rearrangements, and the resulting probabilities were checked against IGoR. In a later analysis, TCR-TCR, TCR-HLA and TCR-CMV co-occurrence was scored with hypergeometric tests, and a repertoire-size bias correction was applied to TCR pairs. To estimate false discovery rates, a later analysis permuted the HLA or CMV assignments 20 times. In a later analysis, co-occurring TCRs were grouped using DBSCAN, and TCRdist sequence similarity was added for clustering within HLA-allele-positive subsets. Repertoires with fewer than 30,000 or more than 120,000 public chains were left out of co-occurrence clustering, as were about five repertoires with anomalous nucleotide sharing. TCRdb mirrors the immuneACCESS table, restricted to in-frame sequences. Some clones are absent from its copies; in checked studies, under half trace to an unresolved V gene, and the reason for the others is unknown. That table furnishes V, J and clone size, whereas the DNA furnished D and trimming. The sample table holds about 190,000 clones, of which 79% were seen once. Roughly 1.6% of the sample is in the top ten clones.

The CDR3, from cysteine to phenylalanine, totals 14 residues. Left in the record is the CDR3 DNA by itself, 42 bases read in frame from the first base. V has 6 bases trimmed and J has 9 bases trimmed; junction bases matching no gene number 11. The CDR1 and CDR2 encoded by the germline V gene are MNHEY and SVGAGI. Only a few counts were recorded for this clone. What this receptor recognizes is not known. No base-level quality is on record; no much larger clone is a single base apart. The cohort consisted of 600 to 750 healthy bone marrow donors. All cohort members were sampled while nominally healthy, although unrecorded immune exposures were likely present. The donor tested CMV seronegative and was one of the 352 seronegative cohort members. Every donor gave a peripheral blood sample, and the peripheral blood mononuclear cells from that sample were used for TCR beta sequencing. Genomic DNA extraction from the blood cell samples was performed with the Qiagen DNeasy Blood Extraction Kit.

The receptor comes from a woman aged 18-29 years in good health and CMV-seronegative. The V gene is TRBV6-5 and the J gene is TRBJ1-5; 7 central bases correspond to TRBD1. Sequences were obtained from PBMCs. CDR3 sequence: CASSKDRQHPPQHF. In nucleotides, the sequence is TGTGCCAGCAGCAAGGACAGGCAGCATCCGCCCCAGCATTTT.